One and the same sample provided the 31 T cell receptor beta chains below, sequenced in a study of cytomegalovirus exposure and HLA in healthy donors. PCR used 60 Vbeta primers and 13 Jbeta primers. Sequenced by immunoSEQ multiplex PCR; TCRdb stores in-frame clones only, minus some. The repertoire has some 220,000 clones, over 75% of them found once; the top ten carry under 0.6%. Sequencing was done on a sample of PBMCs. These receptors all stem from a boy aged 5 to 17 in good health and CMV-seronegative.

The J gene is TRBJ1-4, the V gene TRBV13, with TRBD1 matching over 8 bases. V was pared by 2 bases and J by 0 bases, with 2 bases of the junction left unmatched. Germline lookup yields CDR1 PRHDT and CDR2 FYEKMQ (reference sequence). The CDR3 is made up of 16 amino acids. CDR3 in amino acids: CASSLTGGATNEKLFF. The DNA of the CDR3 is TGTGCCAGCAGCTTAACAGGGGGGGCAACTAATGAAAAACTGTTTTTT.

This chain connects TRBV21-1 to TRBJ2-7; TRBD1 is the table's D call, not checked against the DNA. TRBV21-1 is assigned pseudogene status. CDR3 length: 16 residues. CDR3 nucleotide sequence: TGTGCCAGCAGCCTAGGGACAGGACTCTGCACCTACGAGCAGTACTTC. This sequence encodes CASSLGTGLCTYEQYF.

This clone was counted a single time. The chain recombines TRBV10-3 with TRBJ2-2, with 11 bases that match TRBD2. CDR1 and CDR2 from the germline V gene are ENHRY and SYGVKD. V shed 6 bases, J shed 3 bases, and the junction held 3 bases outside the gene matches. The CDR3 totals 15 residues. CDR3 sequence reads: CAISPGLADTGELFF. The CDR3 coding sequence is TGTGCCATCAGCCCGGGACTAGCGGACACCGGGGAGCTGTTTTTT.

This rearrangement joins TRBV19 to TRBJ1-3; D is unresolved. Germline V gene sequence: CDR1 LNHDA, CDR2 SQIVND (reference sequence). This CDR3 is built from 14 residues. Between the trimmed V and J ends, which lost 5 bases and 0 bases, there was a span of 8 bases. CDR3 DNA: TGTGCCAGTAGTGCCTACGGCTCTGGAAACACCATATATTTT. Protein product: CASSAYGSGNTIYF.

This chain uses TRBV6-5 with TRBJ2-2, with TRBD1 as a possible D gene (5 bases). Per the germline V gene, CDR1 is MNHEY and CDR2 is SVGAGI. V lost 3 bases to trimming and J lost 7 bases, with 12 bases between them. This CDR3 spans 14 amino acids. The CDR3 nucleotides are TGTGCCAGCAGTTATGAAAGGGGCGGCGGGGAGCTGTTTTTT. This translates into CASSYERGGGELFF.

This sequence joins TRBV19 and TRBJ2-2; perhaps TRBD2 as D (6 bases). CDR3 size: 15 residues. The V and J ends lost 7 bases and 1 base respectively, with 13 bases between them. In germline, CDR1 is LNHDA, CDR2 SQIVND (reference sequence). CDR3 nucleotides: TGTGCCAGTACCATCGGGAGAATGAACACCGGGGAGCTGTTTTTT. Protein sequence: CASTIGRMNTGELFF.

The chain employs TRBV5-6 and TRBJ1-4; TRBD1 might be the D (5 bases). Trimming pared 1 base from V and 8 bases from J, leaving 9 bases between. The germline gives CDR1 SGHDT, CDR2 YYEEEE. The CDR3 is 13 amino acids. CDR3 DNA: TGTGCCAGCAGCTTGATGGGACTAGAAAAACTGTTTTTT. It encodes CASSLMGLEKLFF. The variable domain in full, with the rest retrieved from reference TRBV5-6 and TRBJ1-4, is DAGVTQSPTHLIKTRGQQVTLRCSPKSGHDTVSWYQQALGQGPQFIFQYYEEEERQRGNFPDRFSGHQFPNYSSELNVNALLLGDSALYLCASSLMGLEKLFFGSGTQLSVL.

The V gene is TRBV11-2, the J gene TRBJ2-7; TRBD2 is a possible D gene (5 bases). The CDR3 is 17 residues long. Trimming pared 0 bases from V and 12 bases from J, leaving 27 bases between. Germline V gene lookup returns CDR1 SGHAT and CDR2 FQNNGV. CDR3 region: CASSLDRWGASPLRGYF. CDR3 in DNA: TGTGCCAGCAGCTTAGATCGGTGGGGAGCTTCCCCGCTACGAGGGTACTTC. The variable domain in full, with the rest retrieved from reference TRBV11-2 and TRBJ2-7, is EAGVAQSPRYKIIEKRQSVAFWCNPISGHATLYWYQQILGQGPKLLIQFQNNGVVDDSQLPKDRFSAERLKGVDSTLKIQPAKLEDSAVYLCASSLDRWGASPLRGYFGPGTRLTVT.

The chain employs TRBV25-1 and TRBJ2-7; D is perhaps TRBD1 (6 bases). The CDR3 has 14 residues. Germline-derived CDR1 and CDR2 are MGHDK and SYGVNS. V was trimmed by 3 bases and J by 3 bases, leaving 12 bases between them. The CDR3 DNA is TGTGCCAGCAGTGAGGGGGACATTGTCTACGAGCAGTACTTC. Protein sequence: CASSEGDIVYEQYF.

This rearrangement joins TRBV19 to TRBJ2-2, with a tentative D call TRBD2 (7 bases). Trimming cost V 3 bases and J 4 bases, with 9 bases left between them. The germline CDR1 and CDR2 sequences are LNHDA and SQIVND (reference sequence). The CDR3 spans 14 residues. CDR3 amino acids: CASSIAGATGELFF. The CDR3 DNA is TGTGCCAGTAGTATTGCGGGGGCCACCGGGGAGCTGTTTTTT.

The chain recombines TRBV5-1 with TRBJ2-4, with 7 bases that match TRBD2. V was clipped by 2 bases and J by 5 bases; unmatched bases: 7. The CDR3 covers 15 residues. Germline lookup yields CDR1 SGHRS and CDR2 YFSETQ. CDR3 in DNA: TGCGCCAGCAGCTTTTCGGGGGAGGGACAAAACATTCAGTACTTC. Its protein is CASSFSGEGQNIQYF.

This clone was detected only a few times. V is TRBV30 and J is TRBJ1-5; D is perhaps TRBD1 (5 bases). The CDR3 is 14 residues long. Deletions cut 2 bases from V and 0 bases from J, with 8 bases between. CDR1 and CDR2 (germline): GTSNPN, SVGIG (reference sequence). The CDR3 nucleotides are TGTGCCTGGAGTCCCACAGGTAGCAATCAGCCCCAGCATTTT. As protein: CAWSPTGSNQPQHF.

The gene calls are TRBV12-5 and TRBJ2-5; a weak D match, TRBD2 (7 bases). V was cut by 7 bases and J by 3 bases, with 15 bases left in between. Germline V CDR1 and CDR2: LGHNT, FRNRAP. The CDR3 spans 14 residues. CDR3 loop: CASDQGRGKETQYF. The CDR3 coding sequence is TGTGCTAGTGATCAGGGGCGGGGGAAAGAGACCCAGTACTTC.

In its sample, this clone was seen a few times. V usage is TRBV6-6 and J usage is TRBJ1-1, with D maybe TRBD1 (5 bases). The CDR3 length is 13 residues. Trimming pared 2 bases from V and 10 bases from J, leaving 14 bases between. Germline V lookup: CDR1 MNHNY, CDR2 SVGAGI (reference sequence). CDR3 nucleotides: TGTGCCAGCAGTTACCTGTCTTCTAGGGGAGCTTTCTTT. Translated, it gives CASSYLSSRGAFF.

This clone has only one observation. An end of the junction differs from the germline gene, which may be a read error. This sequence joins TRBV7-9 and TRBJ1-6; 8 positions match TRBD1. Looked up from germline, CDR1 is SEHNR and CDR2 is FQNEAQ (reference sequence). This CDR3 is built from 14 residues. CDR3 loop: CSSSLGQANSPLHF. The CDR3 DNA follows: TGTTCCAGCAGCTTGGGACAGGCTAATTCACCCCTCCACTTT.

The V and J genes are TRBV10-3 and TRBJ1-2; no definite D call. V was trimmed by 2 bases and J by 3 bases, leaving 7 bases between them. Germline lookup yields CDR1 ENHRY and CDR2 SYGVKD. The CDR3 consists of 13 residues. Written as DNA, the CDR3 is TGTGCCATCAGTGAGGAACAGCACTATGGCTACACCTTC. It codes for CAISEEQHYGYTF.

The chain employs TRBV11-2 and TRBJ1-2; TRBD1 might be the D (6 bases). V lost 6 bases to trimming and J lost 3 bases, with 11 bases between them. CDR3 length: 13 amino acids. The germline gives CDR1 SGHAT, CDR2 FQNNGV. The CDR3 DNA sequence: TGTGCCAGCAGTCTTCAGGGGTACTATGGCTACACCTTC. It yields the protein CASSLQGYYGYTF.

The CDR3 protein is CASSISSSGNTEAFF. The CDR3, as DNA: TGTGCCAGTAGTATTTCATCCTCCGGTAACACTGAAGCTTTCTTT. The chain uses TRBV19 and TRBJ1-1; D unresolved. The germline V gene has CDR1 LNHDA and CDR2 SQIVND (reference sequence). The CDR3 sequence is 15 residues long. Deletions cut 3 bases from V and 2 bases from J, with 13 bases between.

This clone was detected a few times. CDR3 loop: CASSLRVSGEGYEQYF. The DNA for the CDR3 is TGCGCCAGCAGCTTGAGAGTAAGCGGCGAAGGGTACGAGCAGTACTTC. The chain carries TRBV5-1 and TRBJ2-7, with D maybe TRBD2 (5 bases). Trimming took 1 base from V and 4 from J, leaving 18 bases between them. CDR1 and CDR2 from the germline V gene are SGHRS and YFSETQ. This CDR3 spans 16 amino acids.

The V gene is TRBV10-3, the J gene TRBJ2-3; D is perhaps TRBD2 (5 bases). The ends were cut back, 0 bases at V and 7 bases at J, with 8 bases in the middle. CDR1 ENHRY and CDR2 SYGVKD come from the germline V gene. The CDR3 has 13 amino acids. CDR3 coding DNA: TGTGCCATCAGTGAGTCGGACTCTTATACGCAGTATTTT. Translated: CAISESDSYTQYF.

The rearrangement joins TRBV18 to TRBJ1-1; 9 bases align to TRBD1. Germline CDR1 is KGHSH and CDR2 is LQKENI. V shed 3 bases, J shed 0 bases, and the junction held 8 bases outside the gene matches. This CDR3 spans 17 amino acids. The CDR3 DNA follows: TGTGCCAGCTCACCGACTGGACAGGGGCCGATGAACACTGAAGCTTTCTTT. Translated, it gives CASSPTGQGPMNTEAFF.

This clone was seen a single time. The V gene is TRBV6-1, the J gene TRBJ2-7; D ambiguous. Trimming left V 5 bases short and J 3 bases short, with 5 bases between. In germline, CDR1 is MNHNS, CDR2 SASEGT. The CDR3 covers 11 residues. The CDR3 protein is CASSYNYEQYF. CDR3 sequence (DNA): TGTGCCAGCAGTTATAACTACGAGCAGTACTTC.

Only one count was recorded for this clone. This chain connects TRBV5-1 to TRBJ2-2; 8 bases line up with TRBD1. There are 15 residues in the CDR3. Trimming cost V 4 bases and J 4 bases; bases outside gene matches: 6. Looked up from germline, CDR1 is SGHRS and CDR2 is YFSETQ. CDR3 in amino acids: CASSMTGAGTGELFF. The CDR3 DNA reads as TGCGCCAGCAGCATGACAGGGGCGGGCACCGGGGAGCTGTTTTTT. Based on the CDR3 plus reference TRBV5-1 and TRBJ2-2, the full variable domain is KAGVTQTPRYLIKTRGQQVTLSCSPISGHRSVSWYQQTPGQGLQFLFEYFSETQRNKGNFPGRFSGRQFSNSRSEMNVSTLELGDSALYLCASSMTGAGTGELFFGEGSRLTVL.

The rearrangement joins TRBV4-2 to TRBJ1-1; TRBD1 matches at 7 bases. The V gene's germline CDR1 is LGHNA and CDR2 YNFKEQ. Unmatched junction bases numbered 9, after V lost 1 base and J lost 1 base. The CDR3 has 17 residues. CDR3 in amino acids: CASSQGKRTGENTEAFF. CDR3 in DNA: TGTGCCAGCAGCCAAGGAAAACGGACAGGCGAGAACACTGAAGCTTTCTTT.

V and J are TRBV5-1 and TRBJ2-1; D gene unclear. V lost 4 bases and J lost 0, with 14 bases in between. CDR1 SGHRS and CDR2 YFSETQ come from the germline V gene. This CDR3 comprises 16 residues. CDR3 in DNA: TGCGCCAGCAGCCCGCCCCTAGTATCCTCCTACAATGAGCAGTTCTTC. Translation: CASSPPLVSSYNEQFF.

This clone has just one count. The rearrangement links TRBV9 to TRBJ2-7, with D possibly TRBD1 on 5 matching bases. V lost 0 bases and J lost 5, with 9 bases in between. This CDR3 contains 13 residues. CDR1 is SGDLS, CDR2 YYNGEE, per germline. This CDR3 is CASSVEFRDEQYF. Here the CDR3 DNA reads TGTGCCAGCAGCGTAGAGTTCAGGGACGAGCAGTACTTC.

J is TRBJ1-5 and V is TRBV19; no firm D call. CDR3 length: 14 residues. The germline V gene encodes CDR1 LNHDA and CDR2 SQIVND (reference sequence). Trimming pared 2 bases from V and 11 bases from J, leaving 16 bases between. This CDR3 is CASSILEEPTAQHF. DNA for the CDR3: TGTGCCAGTAGTATATTGGAGGAACCCACGGCCCAGCATTTT.

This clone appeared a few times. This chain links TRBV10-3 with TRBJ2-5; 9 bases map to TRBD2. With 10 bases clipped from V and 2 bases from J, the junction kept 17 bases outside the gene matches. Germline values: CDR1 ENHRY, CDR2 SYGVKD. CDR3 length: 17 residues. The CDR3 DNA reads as TGTGCCACGTCTCGCCCAGGGGTAGCGGGGGTACAAGAGACCCAGTACTTC. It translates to CATSRPGVAGVQETQYF.

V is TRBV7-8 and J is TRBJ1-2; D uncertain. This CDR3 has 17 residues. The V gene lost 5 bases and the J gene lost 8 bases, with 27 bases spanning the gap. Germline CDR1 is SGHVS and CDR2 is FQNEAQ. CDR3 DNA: TGTGCCAGCAGCACGATCCGGAGGGAACCTATTTCGGGAGGCTACACCTTC. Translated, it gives CASSTIRREPISGGYTF.

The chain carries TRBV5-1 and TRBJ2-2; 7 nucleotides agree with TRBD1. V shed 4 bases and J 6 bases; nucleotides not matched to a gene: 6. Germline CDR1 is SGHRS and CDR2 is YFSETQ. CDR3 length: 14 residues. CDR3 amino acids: CASSPLQGSGELFF. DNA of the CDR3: TGCGCCAGCAGCCCCCTACAGGGGTCCGGGGAGCTGTTTTTT.

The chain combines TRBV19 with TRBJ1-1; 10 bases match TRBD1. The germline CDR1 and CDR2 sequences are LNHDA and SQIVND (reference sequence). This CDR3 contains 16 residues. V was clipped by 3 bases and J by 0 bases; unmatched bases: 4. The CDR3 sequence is CASSIQDRGVNTEAFF. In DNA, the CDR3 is TGTGCCAGTAGTATTCAGGACAGGGGGGTGAACACTGAAGCTTTCTTT.